This passage covers 13 T cell receptor beta chains from one sample sequenced in a study of blood T cell repertoires in COVID-19. The method was immunoSEQ multiplex PCR; TCRdb's version includes in-frame clones alone and lacks a portion of them. The sample includes approximately 94,000 clones, 84% of them seen just once. The sequenced sample consisted of peripheral blood. These receptors came from a man between 60 and 70 years old with acute or convalescent COVID-19.

This CDR3 is CASSLEQGYEQYF. DNA of the CDR3: TGCGCCAGCAGCTTGGAACAGGGATACGAGCAGTACTTC. The chain links TRBV5-1 to TRBJ2-7, with D possibly matching TRBD1 (6 bases). CDR1 SGHRS and CDR2 YFSETQ come from the germline V gene. Deletions cut 0 bases from V and 4 bases from J, with 8 bases between. CDR3 length: 13 residues.

J is TRBJ1-4 and V is TRBV18, with D possibly being TRBD1 (5 bases). V was cut by 2 bases and J by 3 bases, with 10 bases left in between. Germline V lookup: CDR1 KGHSH, CDR2 LQKENI. CDR3 size: 15 residues. The CDR3 reads CASSPIGTANEKLFF. CDR3 in DNA: TGTGCCAGCTCACCAATCGGGACTGCTAATGAAAAACTGTTTTTT.

This chain links TRBV15 with TRBJ1-4, with D possibly matching TRBD1 (5 bases). The germline CDR1 and CDR2 sequences are LNHNV and YYDKDF (reference sequence). V gave up 0 bases and J gave up 3 bases, with 17 bases separating them. The CDR3 has 18 residues. CDR3 in amino acids: CATSRDPVRGRANEKLFF. CDR3 bases: TGTGCCACCAGCAGAGACCCTGTCCGAGGCAGGGCTAATGAAAAACTGTTTTTT.

J is TRBJ2-2 and V is TRBV7-3, with TRBD1 matching 9 bases. Germline V CDR1 and CDR2: SGHTA, FQGTGA. This CDR3 contains 16 residues. Unmatched junction bases numbered 9, after V lost 3 bases and J lost 7 bases. The CDR3 coding sequence is TGTGCCAGCAGCTTTATGGGACAGGGAATACTCGGGGAGCTGTTTTTT. As protein: CASSFMGQGILGELFF.

The chain recombines TRBV29-1 with TRBJ2-4, with 7 nucleotides matching TRBD1. The length of the CDR3 is 14 residues. Germline loops: CDR1 SQVTM, CDR2 ANQGSEA. The ends lost 7 bases at V and 1 base at J; junction bases unmatched: 7. DNA of the CDR3: TGCAGCGCCACCGACAGGGAGGCCAAAAACATTCAGTACTTC. Its protein is CSATDREAKNIQYF. Variable domain in full (rest from reference TRBV29-1 and TRBJ2-4): SAVISQKPSRDICQRGTSLTIQCQVDSQVTMMFWYRQQPGQSLTLIATANQGSEATYESGFVIDKFPISRPNLTFSTLTVSNMSPEDSSIYLCSATDREAKNIQYFGAGTRLSVL.

The chain recombines TRBV15 with TRBJ2-1, with unresolved D. The germline V gene has CDR1 LNHNV and CDR2 YYDKDF (reference sequence). Trimming shortened V by 3 bases and J by 10 bases, and 13 bases separated the two germline ends. The CDR3 consists of 13 residues. CDR3 protein: CATSSRNIQEQFF. CDR3 sequence (DNA): TGTGCCACCAGCAGCCGAAACATCCAGGAGCAGTTCTTC.

The J gene is TRBJ2-7, the V gene TRBV7-2; D is unclear. V was shortened by 1 base and J by 0 bases, with 10 bases between the two germline ends. From germline, CDR1 is SGHTA and CDR2 FQGNSA. The CDR3 is made up of 15 amino acids. The CDR3 here is CASSLVLTDSYEQYF. As DNA, the CDR3 is TGTGCCAGCAGCTTAGTATTGACTGACTCCTACGAGCAGTACTTC. Combining the CDR3 with reference TRBV7-2 and TRBJ2-7 gives the whole variable domain GAGVSQSPSNKVTEKGKDVELRCDPISGHTALYWYRQSLGQGLEFLIYFQGNSAPDKSGLPSDRFSAERTGGSVSTLTIQRTQQEDSAVYLCASSLVLTDSYEQYFGPGTRLTVT.

The count of this clone is one. The V call is TRBV4-1, the J call TRBJ2-5, with D possibly matching TRBD1 (6 bases). V was shortened by 1 base and J by 5 bases, with 17 bases between the two germline ends. The CDR3 has 16 amino acids. Germline CDR1 MGHRA, CDR2 YSYEKL. CDR3 nucleotides: TGCGCCAGCAGCCAAGGAGGTCCGGGACACGGGGAGACCCAGTACTTC. Translating it yields CASSQGGPGHGETQYF.

The chain uses TRBV7-2 and TRBJ2-1; TRBD1 matches 7 bases. Unmatched junction bases numbered 13, after V lost 5 bases and J lost 0 bases. The CDR3 contains 18 residues. CDR1 is SGHTA and CDR2 is FQGNSA in the germline V gene. CDR3 coding DNA: TGTGCCAGCAGCCGGCCCAGGACAGGTGGGGGCTCCTACAATGAGCAGTTCTTC. Amino acids: CASSRPRTGGGSYNEQFF.

The genes are TRBV5-1 and TRBJ2-3, with D tentatively TRBD2 (5 bases). Trimming took 1 base from V and 4 from J, leaving 19 bases between them. The CDR3 extends over 17 amino acids. Per germline, CDR1 SGHRS and CDR2 YFSETQ. CDR3 in DNA: TGCGCCAGCAGCTTGAATTTGGCCCCAAATAGCGCAGATACGCAGTATTTT. Protein: CASSLNLAPNSADTQYF.

The chain is built from TRBV2 and TRBJ1-2; TRBD1 agrees at 9 bases. The CDR3 length is 15 residues. Germline CDR1 SNHLY, CDR2 FYNNEI. The V gene end was trimmed by 7 bases and the J gene end by 4 bases; junction bases not matched to a gene: 10. The CDR3 loop reads CASTLDRGRIYGYTF. In nucleotides, the CDR3 is TGTGCCAGCACCTTGGACAGGGGAAGGATCTATGGCTACACCTTC.

The chain recombines TRBV19 with TRBJ1-5; the match to TRBD1 covers 7 bases. Germline CDR1 LNHDA, CDR2 SQIVND (reference sequence). This CDR3 is built from 15 residues. J was trimmed by 7 bases and V by 9 bases; bases with no gene match: 15. CDR3 coding DNA: TGTGCCAGCCGCCAAGCTGACAGGGAATCGCAGCCCCAGCATTTT. Its translation is CASRQADRESQPQHF.

The CDR3 bases are TGTGCCAGCAGTTACGACAGCCACAATCAGCCCCAGCATTTT. This codes for CASSYDSHNQPQHF. V gene TRBV6-2 or TRBV6-3 combines with J gene TRBJ1-5; a weak D match, TRBD1 (5 bases). CDR1 is MNHEY, CDR2 SVGEGT, per germline. The CDR3 extends over 14 amino acids. With 2 bases removed from V and 3 bases from J, the gap between germline ends came to 8 bases.